This T cell receptor beta chain comes out of a study of PD-L1 blockade in urothelial cancer. At the level of the study: Males with bladder-origin urothelial cancer made up about 90% of the roughly 29 patients.

Notes on this clone: The target antigen is unknown.

TCRdb keeps only in-frame clones here, not all; method: immunoSEQ multiplex PCR. The sample consists of 70,000 to 75,000 clones, around 84% of them appearing once. Broader study findings: By 3 weeks, tumor-associated blood clones had expanded more in durable-benefit patients.

CDR1 and CDR2 (germline): MNHEY, SMNVEV (reference sequence). This CDR3 comprises 16 residues. The V gene lost 0 bases and the J gene lost 0 bases, with 12 bases spanning the gap. Each patient presented with locally advanced or metastatic urothelial carcinoma. The chain has TRBV27 and TRBJ2-7, with D unresolved. The origin of this receptor is a man aged 65 to 79 with urothelial cancer. Material: PBMCs, obtained around atezolizumab (anti-PD-L1) treatment. CDR3 sequence: CASSLSPLPSSYEQYF. For the CDR3, the DNA is TGTGCCAGCAGTTTATCGCCACTGCCGAGCTCCTACGAGCAGTACTTC.